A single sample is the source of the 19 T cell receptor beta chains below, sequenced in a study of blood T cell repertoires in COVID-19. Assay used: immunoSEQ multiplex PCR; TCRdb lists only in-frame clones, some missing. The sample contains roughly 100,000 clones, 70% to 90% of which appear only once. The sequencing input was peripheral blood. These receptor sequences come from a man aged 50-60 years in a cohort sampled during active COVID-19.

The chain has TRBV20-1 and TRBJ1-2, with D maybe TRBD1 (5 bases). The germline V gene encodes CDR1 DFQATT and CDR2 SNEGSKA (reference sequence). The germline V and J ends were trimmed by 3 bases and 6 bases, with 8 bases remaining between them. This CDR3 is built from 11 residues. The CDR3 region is CSASAGNGYTF. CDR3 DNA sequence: TGCAGTGCTAGTGCAGGGAATGGCTACACCTTC.

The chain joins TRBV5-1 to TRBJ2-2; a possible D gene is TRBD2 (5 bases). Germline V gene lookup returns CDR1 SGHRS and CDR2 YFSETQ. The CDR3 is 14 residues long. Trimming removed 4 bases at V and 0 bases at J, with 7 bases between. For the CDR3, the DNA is TGCGCCAGCAGCGGGAGAACGAACACCGGGGAGCTGTTTTTT. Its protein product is CASSGRTNTGELFF.

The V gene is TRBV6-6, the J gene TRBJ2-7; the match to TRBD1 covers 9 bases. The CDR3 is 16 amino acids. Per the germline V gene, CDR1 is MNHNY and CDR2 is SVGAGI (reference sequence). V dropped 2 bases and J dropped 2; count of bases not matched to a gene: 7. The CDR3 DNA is TGTGCCAGCAGTTACCAGGGGACAGGGCTTCCCTACGAGCAGTACTTC. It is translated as CASSYQGTGLPYEQYF.

The CDR3 reads CASSYQDRGNSPLHF. CDR3 nucleotides: TGTGCCAGCAGTTATCAGGACAGGGGGAATTCACCCCTCCACTTT. The chain has TRBV6-2 or TRBV6-3 and TRBJ1-6; 10 bases are shared with TRBD1. In germline, CDR1 is MNHEY, CDR2 SVGEGT. Trimming at V came to 3 bases and at J to 7 bases, leaving 3 bases not matched to a gene. CDR3 length: 15 residues.

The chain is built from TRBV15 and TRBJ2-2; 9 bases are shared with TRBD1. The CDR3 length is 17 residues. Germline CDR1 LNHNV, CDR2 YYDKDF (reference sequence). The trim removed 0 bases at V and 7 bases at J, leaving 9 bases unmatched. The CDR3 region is CATSRDSGTGYDGELFF. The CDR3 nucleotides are TGTGCCACCAGCAGAGATTCAGGGACAGGGTACGACGGGGAGCTGTTTTTT.

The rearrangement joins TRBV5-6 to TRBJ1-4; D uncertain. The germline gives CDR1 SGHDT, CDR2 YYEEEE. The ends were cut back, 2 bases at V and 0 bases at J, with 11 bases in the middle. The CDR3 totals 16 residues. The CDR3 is CASSLRLGATNEKLFF. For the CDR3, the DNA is TGTGCCAGCAGCTTACGTTTGGGCGCAACTAATGAAAAACTGTTTTTT.

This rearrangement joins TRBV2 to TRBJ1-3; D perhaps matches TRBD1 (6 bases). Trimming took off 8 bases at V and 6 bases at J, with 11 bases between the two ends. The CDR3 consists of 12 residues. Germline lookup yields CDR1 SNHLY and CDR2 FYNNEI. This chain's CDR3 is CASRGAENTIYF. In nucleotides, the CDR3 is TGTGCCAGCCGGGGGGCTGAAAACACCATATATTTT.

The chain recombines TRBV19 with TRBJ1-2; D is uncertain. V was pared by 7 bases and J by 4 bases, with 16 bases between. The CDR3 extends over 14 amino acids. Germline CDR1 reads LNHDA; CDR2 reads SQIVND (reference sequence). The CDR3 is CASTDMAAPYGYTF. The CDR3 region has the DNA TGTGCCAGTACCGATATGGCGGCCCCCTATGGCTACACCTTC.

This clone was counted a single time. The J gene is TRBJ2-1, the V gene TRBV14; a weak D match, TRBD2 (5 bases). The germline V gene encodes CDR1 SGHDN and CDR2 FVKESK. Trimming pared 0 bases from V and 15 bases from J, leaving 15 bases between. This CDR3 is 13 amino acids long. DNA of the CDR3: TGTGCCAGCAGCCAAGAAATCGGCGGGTATATGTTCTTC. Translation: CASSQEIGGYMFF.

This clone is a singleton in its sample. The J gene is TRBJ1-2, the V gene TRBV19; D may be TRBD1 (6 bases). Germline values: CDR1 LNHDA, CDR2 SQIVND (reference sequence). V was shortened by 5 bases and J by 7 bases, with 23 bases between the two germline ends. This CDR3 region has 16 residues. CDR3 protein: CASSAPPGQRSRGYTF. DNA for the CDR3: TGTGCCAGTAGTGCCCCTCCGGGACAACGGTCGCGTGGCTACACCTTC.

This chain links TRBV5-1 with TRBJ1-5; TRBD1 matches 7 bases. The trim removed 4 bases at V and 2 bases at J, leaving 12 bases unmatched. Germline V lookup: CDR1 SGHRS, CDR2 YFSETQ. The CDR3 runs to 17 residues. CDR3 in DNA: TGCGCCAGCAGCGTCGCACAGGGGAAAGTTCGCAATCAGCCCCAGCATTTT. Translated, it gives CASSVAQGKVRNQPQHF.

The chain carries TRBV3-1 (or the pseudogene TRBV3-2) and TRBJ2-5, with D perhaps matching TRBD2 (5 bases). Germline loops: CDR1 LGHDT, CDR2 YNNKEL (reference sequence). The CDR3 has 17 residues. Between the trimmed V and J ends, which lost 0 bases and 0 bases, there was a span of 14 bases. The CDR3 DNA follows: TGTGCCAGCAGCCAAGACACCCCGGGGAAGTACCAAGAGACCCAGTACTTC. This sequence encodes CASSQDTPGKYQETQYF.

CDR3 loop: CASSRGQATYNEQFF. The CDR3 DNA sequence: TGCGCCAGCAGCAGGGGACAGGCTACCTACAATGAGCAGTTCTTC. The chain carries TRBV5-1 and TRBJ2-1, with 8 bases lining up with TRBD1. There are 15 residues in the CDR3. Germline V lookup: CDR1 SGHRS, CDR2 YFSETQ. V lost 4 bases, J lost 2 bases, and 5 bases stayed unmatched.

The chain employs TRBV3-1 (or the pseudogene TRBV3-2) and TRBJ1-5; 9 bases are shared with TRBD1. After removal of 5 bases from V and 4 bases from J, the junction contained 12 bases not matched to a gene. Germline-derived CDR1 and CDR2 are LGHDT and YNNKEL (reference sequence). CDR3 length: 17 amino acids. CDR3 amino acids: CASSCGPGQGGNQPQHF. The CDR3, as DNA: TGTGCCAGCAGCTGTGGCCCGGGACAGGGAGGAAATCAGCCCCAGCATTTT.

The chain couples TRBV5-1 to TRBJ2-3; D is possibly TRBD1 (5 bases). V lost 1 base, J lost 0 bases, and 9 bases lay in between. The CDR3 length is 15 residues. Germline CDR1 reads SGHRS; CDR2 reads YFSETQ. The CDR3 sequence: CASSLTGASTDTQYF. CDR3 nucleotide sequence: TGCGCCAGCAGCTTGACAGGTGCTAGCACAGATACGCAGTATTTT.

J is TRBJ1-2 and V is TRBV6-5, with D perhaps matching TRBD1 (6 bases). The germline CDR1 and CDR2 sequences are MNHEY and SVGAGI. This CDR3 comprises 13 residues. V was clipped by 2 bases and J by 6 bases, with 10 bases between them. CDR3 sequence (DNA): TGTGCCAGCAGTTACGGACAGTCTCATGGCTACACCTTC. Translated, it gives CASSYGQSHGYTF.

CDR3 sequence: CASSSGQTSGVSHEQYF. In DNA, the CDR3 is TGCGCCAGCAGCAGTGGACAGACTAGCGGGGTAAGCCACGAGCAGTACTTC. The rearrangement joins TRBV5-1 to TRBJ2-7, with 11 bases aligning to TRBD2. Germline V lookup: CDR1 SGHRS, CDR2 YFSETQ. The CDR3 is made up of 17 amino acids. The J segment lost 5 bases and the V segment lost 4 bases, leaving 14 bases of the junction unmatched.

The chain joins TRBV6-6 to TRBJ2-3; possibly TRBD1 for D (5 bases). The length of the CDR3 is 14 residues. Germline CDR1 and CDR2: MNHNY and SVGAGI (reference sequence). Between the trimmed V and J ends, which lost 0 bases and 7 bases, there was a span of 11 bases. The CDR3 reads CASSYSLGANTQYF. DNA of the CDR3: TGTGCCAGCAGTTACTCGTTAGGGGCGAATACGCAGTATTTT.

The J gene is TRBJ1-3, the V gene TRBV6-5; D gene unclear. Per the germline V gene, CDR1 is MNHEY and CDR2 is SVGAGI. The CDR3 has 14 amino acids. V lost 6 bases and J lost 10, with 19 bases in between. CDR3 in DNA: TGTGCCAGCAGACAAACCGGACTGCGGAGTACCATATATTTT. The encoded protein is CASRQTGLRSTIYF.